This T cell receptor beta chain appears in the sequencing data of a study of T cells in localized non-small cell lung cancer. The germline V gene encodes CDR1 MDHEN and CDR2 SYDVKM. The CDR3 length is 15 residues. Trimming stripped 3 bases from V and 6 bases from J, with 14 bases between. The repertoire was sequenced with immunoSEQ multiplex PCR; TCRdb's copy has only in-frame clones and lacks some. The profile shows 1,500 to 2,500 clones, over 20% of them singletons. Findings of the study overall: A denser population of T cells in blood accompanied longer overall survival. Heterogeneity remains possible, as sequencing covered one tumor region only. Uninvolved adjacent lung had higher T cell clonality than tumor and all other tissues.

This clone qualifies as large. Antigen unknown. This chain joins TRBV28 and TRBJ1-4; D unclear. This sample comprised lung tumor tissue, obtained before any cancer treatment. This TCR was recovered from a female donor over 55 with stage II lung adenocarcinoma. Written as DNA, the CDR3 is TGTGCCAGCAGTTTTTCGGACGGAGGTTATGAAAAACTGTTTTTT. This codes for CASSFSDGGYEKLFF.